This is a list of T cell receptor beta chains from one sample in a study of blood T cell repertoires in COVID-19. The repertoire was sequenced with immunoSEQ multiplex PCR; TCRdb's copy has only in-frame clones and lacks some. The table includes 250,000 to 400,000 clones, 70% to 90% detected once. The sequenced material came from peripheral blood. The receptors here all came from a woman in her twenties or thirties with COVID-19, enrolled during active disease. Each CDR3 is given with its conserved first and last residue. The D gene is left open where the match is weak. The listing skips clone size in some rows; elsewhere it reads once, few, many or a size class.

d_call: .; v_call: TRBV14; clone_size: few; j_call: TRBJ1-6; cdr3_aa: CASSPGTGRPLHF; cdr3_nt: TGTGCCAGCAGCCCCGGGACTGGGCGGCCCCTCCACTTT
d_call: .; v_call: TRBV4-1; clone_size: few; j_call: TRBJ2-6; cdr3_aa: CASSQRGSSGANVLTF; cdr3_nt: TGCGCCAGCAGCCAAAGGGGAAGCTCTGGGGCCAACGTCCTGACTTTC
d_call: TRBD1; v_call: TRBV29-1; clone_size: .; j_call: TRBJ2-1; cdr3_aa: CSVRDRGPGNEQFF; cdr3_nt: TGCAGCGTTCGCGACAGGGGGCCGGGGAATGAGCAGTTCTTC
d_call: TRBD1; v_call: TRBV11-1; clone_size: .; j_call: TRBJ1-6; cdr3_aa: CASSWTGKGNSPLHF; cdr3_nt: TGTGCCAGCAGCTGGACAGGGAAAGGGAATTCACCCCTCCACTTT
d_call: TRBD1; v_call: TRBV7-9; clone_size: .; j_call: TRBJ1-1; cdr3_aa: CASSLGTGNTEAFF; cdr3_nt: TGTGCCAGCAGCTTAGGGACAGGAAACACTGAAGCTTTCTTT
d_call: TRBD1; v_call: TRBV6-2/TRBV6-3; clone_size: .; j_call: TRBJ2-3; cdr3_aa: CASSGDRSTDTQYF; cdr3_nt: TGTGCCAGCAGCGGGGACAGGAGCACAGATACGCAGTATTTT
d_call: .; v_call: TRBV25-1; clone_size: .; j_call: TRBJ2-1; cdr3_aa: CASSVRNEQFF; cdr3_nt: TGTGCCAGCAGTGTGCGGAATGAGCAGTTCTTC
d_call: TRBD1; v_call: TRBV6-2/TRBV6-3; clone_size: .; j_call: TRBJ1-3; cdr3_aa: CASSYSRDSAAGNTIYF; cdr3_nt: TGTGCCAGCAGTTACAGTCGGGACAGCGCCGCTGGAAACACCATATATTTT
d_call: .; v_call: TRBV24-1; clone_size: .; j_call: TRBJ2-3; cdr3_aa: CATLSTQYF; cdr3_nt: TGTGCCACCCTAAGCACGCAGTATTTT
d_call: .; v_call: TRBV28; clone_size: .; j_call: TRBJ2-7; cdr3_aa: CASRARDSDYEQYF; cdr3_nt: TGTGCCAGCAGAGCCCGAGACAGCGACTACGAGCAGTACTTC
d_call: .; v_call: TRBV6-5; clone_size: .; j_call: TRBJ2-1; cdr3_aa: CASSYSPGSAYNEQFF; cdr3_nt: TGTGCCAGCAGTTACTCCCCCGGGTCCGCCTACAATGAGCAGTTCTTC
d_call: TRBD1; v_call: TRBV11-2; clone_size: .; j_call: TRBJ1-4; cdr3_aa: CASSLEENRGYEKLFF; cdr3_nt: TGTGCCAGCAGCTTAGAGGAGAACAGGGGGTACGAAAAACTGTTTTTT
d_call: TRBD2; v_call: TRBV27; clone_size: once; j_call: TRBJ2-3; cdr3_aa: CASSLSPLAGPSTDTQYF; cdr3_nt: TGTGCCAGCAGTTTATCCCCGCTAGCGGGGCCCTCCACAGATACGCAGTATTTT
d_call: .; v_call: TRBV7-2; clone_size: .; j_call: TRBJ1-1; cdr3_aa: CASSLVRIAEAFF; cdr3_nt: TGTGCCAGCAGCTTAGTCAGGATCGCTGAAGCTTTCTTT
d_call: .; v_call: TRBV19; clone_size: few; j_call: TRBJ1-1; cdr3_aa: CASSIWQEAFF; cdr3_nt: TGTGCCAGTAGTATTTGGCAGGAAGCTTTCTTT
d_call: .; v_call: TRBV23-1; clone_size: .; j_call: TRBJ1-1; cdr3_aa: CASHFYWATNTEAFF; cdr3_nt: TGCGCCAGCCACTTCTATTGGGCTACTAACACTGAAGCTTTCTTT
d_call: .; v_call: TRBV24-1; clone_size: once; j_call: TRBJ2-7; cdr3_aa: CATSDFTRGRYEQYF; cdr3_nt: TGTGCCACCAGTGATTTTACCAGGGGAAGGTACGAGCAGTACTTC
d_call: .; v_call: TRBV28; clone_size: once; j_call: TRBJ1-3; cdr3_aa: CASTPVGSSGNTIYF; cdr3_nt: TGTGCCAGCACCCCCGTAGGGAGCTCTGGAAACACCATATATTTT
d_call: .; v_call: TRBV3-1/TRBV3-2; clone_size: .; j_call: TRBJ2-2; cdr3_aa: CASGGLLNTGELFF; cdr3_nt: TGTGCCAGCGGGGGACTCCTGAACACCGGGGAGCTGTTTTTT
d_call: TRBD1; v_call: TRBV28; clone_size: .; j_call: TRBJ1-4; cdr3_aa: CASRRNRGTNEKLFF; cdr3_nt: TGTGCCAGCAGAAGAAACAGGGGAACTAATGAAAAACTGTTTTTT
d_call: TRBD1; v_call: TRBV14; clone_size: .; j_call: TRBJ2-2; cdr3_aa: CASGTVNTGELFF; cdr3_nt: TGTGCCAGCGGGACAGTGAACACCGGGGAGCTGTTTTTT
d_call: .; v_call: TRBV27; clone_size: .; j_call: TRBJ1-5; cdr3_aa: CASSPQSVANQPQHF; cdr3_nt: TGTGCCAGCAGTCCCCAATCAGTGGCAAATCAGCCCCAGCATTTT
d_call: .; v_call: TRBV3-1/TRBV3-2; clone_size: .; j_call: TRBJ1-2; cdr3_aa: CASSQQGWSDGYTF; cdr3_nt: TGTGCCAGCAGCCAACAGGGTTGGTCGGATGGCTACACCTTC
d_call: TRBD1; v_call: TRBV7-2; clone_size: once; j_call: TRBJ1-2; cdr3_aa: CASSPQGVLNGYTF; cdr3_nt: TGTGCCAGCAGCCCCCAGGGGGTTCTGAATGGCTACACCTTC
d_call: TRBD2; v_call: TRBV5-1; clone_size: .; j_call: TRBJ2-3; cdr3_aa: CASSGATSGGRDTQYF; cdr3_nt: TGCGCCAGCAGCGGCGCGACTAGCGGGGGGCGAGATACGCAGTATTTT
d_call: .; v_call: TRBV7-8; clone_size: .; j_call: TRBJ2-7; cdr3_aa: CASSLRLMGGSYEQYF; cdr3_nt: TGTGCCAGCAGCCTCCGGCTGATGGGGGGCTCCTACGAGCAGTACTTC
d_call: TRBD1; v_call: TRBV6-5; clone_size: .; j_call: TRBJ2-2; cdr3_aa: CASIGTGGTGELFF; cdr3_nt: TGTGCCAGCATCGGGACAGGGGGTACCGGGGAGCTGTTTTTT
d_call: .; v_call: TRBV19; clone_size: .; j_call: TRBJ1-1; cdr3_aa: CASSVRAEGNTEAFF; cdr3_nt: TGTGCCAGTAGTGTAAGGGCAGAGGGCAACACTGAAGCTTTCTTT
d_call: .; v_call: TRBV3-1/TRBV3-2; clone_size: .; j_call: TRBJ1-6; cdr3_aa: CASSRSGLYNSPLHF; cdr3_nt: TGTGCCAGCAGCCGGTCGGGACTGTATAATTCACCCCTCCACTTT
d_call: TRBD1; v_call: TRBV6-5; clone_size: few; j_call: TRBJ1-2; cdr3_aa: CASSHWDSPYGYTF; cdr3_nt: TGTGCCAGCAGTCACTGGGACAGCCCTTATGGCTACACCTTC
d_call: .; v_call: TRBV5-4; clone_size: .; j_call: TRBJ2-7; cdr3_aa: CASSLGQGTGEQYF; cdr3_nt: TGTGCCAGCAGCTTGGGCCAGGGAACGGGCGAGCAGTACTTC
d_call: .; v_call: TRBV7-3; clone_size: .; j_call: TRBJ2-6; cdr3_aa: CASSPFSGANVLTF; cdr3_nt: TGTGCCAGCAGCCCGTTCTCTGGGGCCAACGTCCTGACTTTC
d_call: .; v_call: TRBV6-2/TRBV6-3; clone_size: once; j_call: TRBJ2-7; cdr3_aa: CASSYTFSYEQYF; cdr3_nt: TGTGCCAGCAGTTATACATTTTCCTACGAGCAGTACTTC
d_call: TRBD1; v_call: TRBV7-8; clone_size: .; j_call: TRBJ2-6; cdr3_aa: CASSPNMGQALSGANVLTF; cdr3_nt: TGTGCCAGCAGCCCGAATATGGGACAGGCTCTCTCTGGGGCCAACGTCCTGACTTTC
d_call: TRBD2; v_call: TRBV5-8; clone_size: .; j_call: TRBJ2-5; cdr3_aa: CASSFSGGQETQYF; cdr3_nt: TGTGCCAGCAGCTTTAGCGGGGGACAAGAGACCCAGTACTTC
d_call: .; v_call: TRBV23-1; clone_size: .; j_call: TRBJ2-1; cdr3_aa: CASGPDGERRQFF; cdr3_nt: TGCGCCAGCGGCCCTGACGGTGAGAGGAGGCAGTTCTTC
d_call: .; v_call: TRBV30; clone_size: .; j_call: TRBJ1-1; cdr3_aa: CALEANRDTEAFF; cdr3_nt: TGTGCCTTAGAGGCTAATCGGGACACTGAAGCTTTCTTT
d_call: TRBD1; v_call: TRBV7-9; clone_size: once; j_call: TRBJ1-3; cdr3_aa: CASSLGLTGGDTIYF; cdr3_nt: TGTGCCAGCAGCTTAGGGCTGACAGGGGGCGACACCATATATTTT
d_call: .; v_call: TRBV6-1; clone_size: .; j_call: TRBJ1-2; cdr3_aa: CASSDRGVNYGYTF; cdr3_nt: TGTGCCAGCAGTGACAGGGGAGTAAACTATGGCTACACCTTC
d_call: TRBD1; v_call: TRBV20-1; clone_size: .; j_call: TRBJ1-2; cdr3_aa: CSASGQAANYGYTF; cdr3_nt: TGCAGTGCTAGTGGACAGGCAGCTAACTATGGCTACACCTTC
d_call: TRBD1; v_call: TRBV18; clone_size: .; j_call: TRBJ1-2; cdr3_aa: CASSPTTGGSGNGYTF; cdr3_nt: TGTGCCAGCTCTCCGACTACAGGGGGTAGTGGAAATGGCTACACCTTC
d_call: TRBD2; v_call: TRBV7-9; clone_size: .; j_call: TRBJ2-3; cdr3_aa: CASGRPGTSGGAGDTQYF; cdr3_nt: TGTGCCAGCGGACGACCTGGGACTAGCGGGGGGGCGGGAGATACGCAGTATTTT
d_call: TRBD2; v_call: TRBV6-7; clone_size: .; j_call: TRBJ2-2; cdr3_aa: CASSYVLAGDTNTGELFF; cdr3_nt: TGTGCCAGCAGTTACGTACTAGCGGGGGACACGAACACCGGGGAGCTGTTTTTT
d_call: .; v_call: TRBV4-2; clone_size: .; j_call: TRBJ2-7; cdr3_aa: CASSQDQGTSWDEQYF; cdr3_nt: TGTGCCAGCAGCCAAGATCAAGGAACTAGTTGGGACGAGCAGTACTTC
d_call: .; v_call: TRBV5-1; clone_size: .; j_call: TRBJ2-3; cdr3_aa: CASSFGGSGREDTQYF; cdr3_nt: TGCGCCAGCAGCTTTGGGGGGTCCGGGCGCGAGGATACGCAGTATTTT
d_call: .; v_call: TRBV29-1; clone_size: .; j_call: TRBJ1-2; cdr3_aa: CSVAVGTTYGYTF; cdr3_nt: TGCAGCGTTGCAGTCGGGACAACGTATGGCTACACCTTC